Included here is one T cell receptor beta chain sequence, with context. The antigen is not known. The CDR3 contains 12 residues. Germline CDR1 SQVTM, CDR2 ANQGSEA. The V gene end was trimmed by 2 bases and the J gene end by 3 bases; junction bases not matched to a gene: 0. The sample originates from a study of T cells in Graves' hyperthyroidism and ophthalmopathy. On the study more broadly: Staff took peripheral blood when the initial diagnosis was made, before any treatment began.

Amplification of TCR beta CDR3 regions used RNA as the template. Primed by the HTBI set, a first-round RT-PCR was run on the TCR CDR3. Via MiXCR, TCRdb re-called the multiplex PCR reads, giving one row per CDR3 protein. The table lists 660,000 or so distinct CDR3 sequences, less than 25% of them singletons. Those patients with uncontrolled infection, other autoimmune disease, pregnancy or lactation were excluded. Study-wide points: Stable hyperthyroidism was separated from ophthalmopathy by a model based on 13 V-J features. The majority of expanded thyroid clonotypes above 0.001 also appeared in blood.

The sequence was collected from a man aged 25-45 years with Graves' ophthalmopathy. This chain connects TRBV29-1 to TRBJ2-7; 8 nucleotides match TRBD2. What was sequenced was blood. The chain's CDR3 is CSVETSGYEQYF. The CDR3 nucleotides are TGCAGCGTTGAAACTAGCGGCTACGAGCAGTACTTC.